The 2 T cell receptor beta chains below all came from one sample that was sequenced in a study of cytomegalovirus exposure and HLA in healthy donors (TCRdb year 2017). Library method: the immunoSEQ multiplex PCR assay. The multiplex PCR relied on a mix of 60 forward primers for TCR Vbeta segments and 13 reverse primers for TCR Jbeta segments. TCRdb took over this immuneACCESS table, retaining in-frame rearrangements with V and J assigned. Such tables are incomplete; in checked studies, under half of the missing clones stem from an unresolved V gene, and the remainder is unexplained. The table for this sample lists 150,000 to 200,000 clones; about 80% of them were counted only once. The ten largest clones take up just over 2% of the sample. The sequencing input was PBMCs. These TCRs come from a woman aged 18-30 years in good health and CMV-seropositive.

The V and J genes are TRBV20-1 and TRBJ1-2; D is uncertain. The CDR3 sequence is 11 residues long. V was cut by 3 bases and J by 3 bases, with 5 bases left in between. CDR1 and CDR2 from the germline V gene are DFQATT and SNEGSKA (reference sequence). CDR3 DNA: TGCAGTGCTAGCCCTCACTATGGCTACACCTTC. Translation: CSASPHYGYTF.

This chain joins TRBV5-1 and TRBJ2-4; 9 nucleotides agree with TRBD1. Germline V gene sequence: CDR1 SGHRS, CDR2 YFSETQ. V shed 0 bases, J shed 9 bases, and the junction held 7 bases outside the gene matches. This CDR3 has 15 residues. Here the CDR3 DNA reads TGCGCCAGCAGCTTGGGATCGGGACAGGGAGCCATTCAGTACTTC. Translated, it gives CASSLGSGQGAIQYF.